One sample yielded the 30 T cell receptor beta chains listed below, sequenced in a study of cytomegalovirus exposure and HLA in healthy donors. The study ran its PCR with 60 Vbeta and 13 Jbeta primers. TCRdb's copy holds only in-frame clones and misses some; the assay was immunoSEQ multiplex PCR. This sample has 70,000 to 80,000 clones, with around 82% found just once. The sequenced sample consisted of PBMCs. These receptors were obtained from a man aged 18 to 30 in good health and CMV-seronegative.

The chain is built from TRBV29-1 and TRBJ2-7; no clear D gene. The CDR3 has 11 residues. V lost 3 bases to trimming and J lost 3 bases, with 6 bases between them. Germline loops: CDR1 SQVTM, CDR2 ANQGSEA. The CDR3 region has the DNA TGCAGCGTTGAGGTTAGCTACGAGCAGTACTTC. This encodes CSVEVSYEQYF.

This clone was counted once. The chain links TRBV28 to TRBJ2-7; TRBD1 aligns across 7 bases. Germline V gene data show CDR1 as MDHEN and CDR2 as SYDVKM. The J segment lost 2 bases and the V segment lost 2 bases, leaving 6 bases of the junction unmatched. The CDR3 contains 15 residues. CDR3 sequence: CASSLRDSATYEQYF. CDR3 nucleotide sequence: TGTGCCAGCAGTTTAAGGGACAGCGCGACCTACGAGCAGTACTTC.

This chain joins TRBV29-1 and TRBJ2-3; D is ambiguous. Germline loops: CDR1 SQVTM, CDR2 ANQGSEA. The ends were cut back, 4 bases at V and 3 bases at J, with 2 bases in the middle. CDR3 length: 10 residues. CDR3 bases: TGCAGCGTTGTAACAGATACGCAGTATTTT. It yields the protein CSVVTDTQYF.

The chain combines TRBV4-3 with TRBJ1-2, with D possibly being TRBD1 (5 bases). The ends were cut back, 1 base at V and 2 bases at J, with 11 bases in the middle. Per germline, CDR1 LGHNA and CDR2 YSLEER. The CDR3 is 15 residues long. CDR3 DNA: TGCGCCAGCAGCCAAGTTTGGGGCGAGAACTATGGCTACACCTTC. Protein: CASSQVWGENYGYTF.

The CDR3: CASSLNPRVRDGYTF. CDR3 in DNA: TGTGCCAGCAGCTTAAACCCCAGGGTGCGTGATGGCTACACCTTC. V is TRBV7-2 and J is TRBJ1-2, with a possible D match to TRBD1 (5 bases). Germline V gene data show CDR1 as SGHTA and CDR2 as FQGNSA. The CDR3 runs 15 residues. V was cut by 2 bases and J by 6 bases, with 16 bases left in between. Based on the CDR3 plus reference TRBV7-2 and TRBJ1-2, the full variable domain is GAGVSQSPSNKVTEKGKDVELRCDPISGHTALYWYRQSLGQGLEFLIYFQGNSAPDKSGLPSDRFSAERTGGSVSTLTIQRTQQEDSAVYLCASSLNPRVRDGYTFGSGTRLTVV.

In this sample, this clone turned up a few times. The J gene is TRBJ2-7, the V gene TRBV9; 7 bases are shared with TRBD1. V lost 0 bases, J lost 4 bases, and 7 bases stayed unmatched. The germline gives CDR1 SGDLS, CDR2 YYNGEE. The CDR3 is 15 residues long. CDR3: CASSVAVTGIYEQYF. The CDR3 DNA sequence: TGTGCCAGCAGCGTAGCAGTGACAGGGATATACGAGCAGTACTTC. Drawing the rest from reference TRBV9 and TRBJ2-7, the complete variable domain is DSGVTQTPKHLITATGQRVTLRCSPRSGDLSVYWYQQSLDQGLQFLIQYYNGEERAKGNILERFSAQQFPDLHSELNLSSLELGDSALYFCASSVAVTGIYEQYFGPGTRLTVT.

In this sample, this clone turned up once. V usage is TRBV27 and J usage is TRBJ1-5; 7 bases are shared with TRBD1. After removal of 5 bases from V and 3 bases from J, the junction contained 10 bases not matched to a gene. Germline values: CDR1 MNHEY, CDR2 SMNVEV (reference sequence). This CDR3 has 16 residues. The DNA of the CDR3 is TGTGCCAGCAGTGCACAGGGGTATCACCACAATCAGCCCCAGCATTTT. This codes for CASSAQGYHHNQPQHF.

J is TRBJ2-4 and V is TRBV30; no clear D. Trimming shortened V by 4 bases and J by 4 bases, and 11 bases separated the two germline ends. The CDR3 sequence is 13 residues long. Germline V gene sequence: CDR1 GTSNPN, CDR2 SVGIG (reference sequence). CDR3 region: CAWTPDSKNIQYF. Here the CDR3 DNA reads TGTGCCTGGACCCCAGACTCAAAAAACATTCAGTACTTC.

The V call is TRBV27, the J call TRBJ1-5; D is uncertain. Trimming shortened V by 4 bases and J by 0 bases, and 13 bases separated the two germline ends. Germline V gene lookup returns CDR1 MNHEY and CDR2 SMNVEV (reference sequence). The CDR3 sequence is 16 residues long. CDR3 bases: TGTGCCAGCAGTTCCCACCGAGGAGGTAGCAATCAGCCCCAGCATTTT. Translating gives CASSSHRGGSNQPQHF.

The V call is TRBV19, the J call TRBJ2-4; D is perhaps TRBD1 (6 bases). The germline V gene encodes CDR1 LNHDA and CDR2 SQIVND (reference sequence). Trimming pared 9 bases from V and 12 bases from J, leaving 15 bases between. This CDR3 comprises 11 residues. CDR3: CASKQGLSQYF. In DNA, the CDR3 is TGTGCCAGCAAACAGGGTTTATCTCAGTACTTC. Full variable domain (outside the CDR3, taken from reference TRBV19 and TRBJ2-4): DGGITQSPKYLFRKEGQNVTLSCEQNLNHDAMYWYRQDPGQGLRLIYYSQIVNDFQKGDIAEGYSVSREKKESFPLTVTSAQKNPTAFYLCASKQGLSQYFGAGTRLSVL.

This clone has only a few counts. The genes are TRBV28 and TRBJ1-1; D remains unclear. The germline V and J ends were trimmed by 2 bases and 2 bases, with 3 bases remaining between them. Germline loops: CDR1 MDHEN, CDR2 SYDVKM. The CDR3 runs 12 residues. The DNA for the CDR3 is TGTGCCAGCAGTTTACAAAACACTGAAGCTTTCTTT. Its protein is CASSLQNTEAFF.

The V and J genes are TRBV5-1 and TRBJ2-1; 8 bases are a match to TRBD2. Germline lookup yields CDR1 SGHRS and CDR2 YFSETQ. The CDR3 runs to 16 residues. V shed 0 bases, J shed 6 bases, and the junction held 8 bases outside the gene matches. The CDR3 bases are TGCGCCAGCAGCTTGGATGGGGGGCTAGCGGGCAATGAGCAGTTCTTC. It translates to CASSLDGGLAGNEQFF.

The chain uses TRBV9 and TRBJ2-7; 8 bases are a match to TRBD1. Germline CDR1 and CDR2: SGDLS and YYNGEE. The CDR3 runs 14 residues. Germline trimming cut 2 bases from V and 7 bases from J; bases unmatched to any gene: 8. The CDR3 region has the DNA TGTGCCAGCAGCGTCGGGACAGGAGTCAGTGAGCAGTACTTC. Translating gives CASSVGTGVSEQYF.

This clone was recorded a few times. The chain uses TRBV5-1 and TRBJ2-7; D is uncertain. Trimming left V 2 bases short and J 4 bases short, with 10 bases between. This CDR3 region has 13 residues. Germline CDR1 SGHRS, CDR2 YFSETQ. CDR3 DNA: TGCGCCAGCAGCTTTTCCCCCGGGTACGAGCAGTACTTC. Its protein is CASSFSPGYEQYF.

The V gene is TRBV30, the J gene TRBJ1-1; D is ambiguous. Trimming stripped 4 bases from V and 5 bases from J, with 8 bases between. CDR1 and CDR2 from the germline V gene are GTSNPN and SVGIG (reference sequence). The CDR3 runs 11 residues. CDR3 in DNA: TGTGCCTGGACGAGTCTTACTGAAGCTTTCTTT. This translates into CAWTSLTEAFF.

The V gene is TRBV5-6, the J gene TRBJ2-3, with D uncertain. V lost 4 bases, J lost 0 bases, and 12 bases lay in between. The germline V gene has CDR1 SGHDT and CDR2 YYEEEE. This CDR3 comprises 15 residues. In nucleotides, the CDR3 is TGTGCCAGCAGCCGAGGTGTGGGTAGCACAGATACGCAGTATTTT. Translating gives CASSRGVGSTDTQYF.

The chain employs TRBV7-9 and TRBJ2-7; TRBD1 matches at 10 bases. The ends lost 5 bases at V and 6 bases at J; junction bases unmatched: 4. This CDR3 region has 13 residues. The germline V gene encodes CDR1 SEHNR and CDR2 FQNEAQ (reference sequence). CDR3 loop: CASSRDRGSEQYF. The CDR3 DNA sequence: TGTGCCAGCAGCCGGGACAGGGGTTCCGAGCAGTACTTC.

This clone appeared once. The rearrangement joins TRBV5-1 to TRBJ2-2, with D tentatively TRBD1 (5 bases). The CDR3 has 15 residues. V was shortened by 1 base and J by 2 bases, with 9 bases between the two germline ends. Germline CDR1 and CDR2: SGHRS and YFSETQ. The CDR3 here is CASSLSTANTGELFF. The CDR3 coding sequence is TGCGCCAGCAGCTTGTCGACAGCTAACACCGGGGAGCTGTTTTTT.

The table lists this clone with a few counts. V gene TRBV19 combines with J gene TRBJ2-2; D remains unclear. Trimming took off 2 bases at V and 0 bases at J, with 4 bases between the two ends. The CDR3 is made up of 14 amino acids. Germline V lookup: CDR1 LNHDA, CDR2 SQIVND (reference sequence). The CDR3 sequence is CASSIPANTGELFF. The CDR3 bases are TGTGCCAGTAGTATACCGGCGAACACCGGGGAGCTGTTTTTT. The complete variable domain, with remaining parts taken from reference TRBV19 and TRBJ2-2, reads DGGITQSPKYLFRKEGQNVTLSCEQNLNHDAMYWYRQDPGQGLRLIYYSQIVNDFQKGDIAEGYSVSREKKESFPLTVTSAQKNPTAFYLCASSIPANTGELFFGEGSRLTVL.

The chain carries TRBV6-5 and TRBJ2-2; TRBD1 is a possible D gene (5 bases). This CDR3 region has 13 residues. V gave up 7 bases and J gave up 0 bases, with 6 bases separating them. The germline CDR1 and CDR2 sequences are MNHEY and SVGAGI. Written as DNA, the CDR3 is TGTGCCAGCACGACAGCGAACACCGGGGAGCTGTTTTTT. Translating it yields CASTTANTGELFF.

The gene calls are TRBV7-3 and TRBJ2-1, with 9 bases fitting TRBD1. V dropped 4 bases and J dropped 4; count of bases not matched to a gene: 5. From germline, CDR1 is SGHTA and CDR2 FQGTGA. CDR3 size: 15 residues. The CDR3 sequence is CASSSDGTGYNEQFF. The CDR3 coding sequence is TGTGCCAGCAGCTCGGACGGGACAGGGTACAATGAGCAGTTCTTC.

The chain couples TRBV29-1 to TRBJ2-5; 7 nucleotides line up with TRBD1. Germline assignment: CDR1 SQVTM and CDR2 ANQGSEA. V was clipped by 6 bases and J by 5 bases; unmatched bases: 6. The CDR3 sequence is 12 residues long. The CDR3 here is CSVVTGSETQYF. In DNA, the CDR3 is TGCAGCGTCGTGACAGGGAGTGAGACCCAGTACTTC.

The gene calls are TRBV2 and TRBJ1-5; D may be TRBD1 (6 bases). The CDR3 sequence is 14 residues long. Germline assignment: CDR1 SNHLY and CDR2 FYNNEI. The ends were cut back, 2 bases at V and 4 bases at J, with 9 bases in the middle. The CDR3 DNA reads as TGTGCCAGCAGTGAACAGGGGTCGAATCAGCCCCAGCATTTT. The encoded protein is CASSEQGSNQPQHF.

This rearrangement joins TRBV9 to TRBJ2-3; D is possibly TRBD2 (5 bases). The germline V gene has CDR1 SGDLS and CDR2 YYNGEE. There are 13 residues in the CDR3. V dropped 4 bases and J dropped 2 bases, with 8 bases sitting between them. This chain's CDR3 is CASSRGSTDTQYF. For the CDR3, the DNA is TGTGCCAGCAGCCGAGGGTCCACAGATACGCAGTATTTT.

DNA for the CDR3: TGTGCCAGCAGTTCGTACATTGGGCGTGGGAGCAATCAGCCCCAGCATTTT. Its translation is CASSSYIGRGSNQPQHF. V usage is TRBV28 and J usage is TRBJ1-5; no firm D call. Trimming took off 4 bases at V and 1 base at J, with 17 bases between the two ends. Germline V CDR1 and CDR2: MDHEN, SYDVKM. The CDR3 is made up of 17 amino acids. The full variable domain, completed using reference TRBV28 and TRBJ1-5, is DVKVTQSSRYLVKRTGEKVFLECVQDMDHENMFWYRQDPGLGLRLIYFSYDVKMKEKGDIPEGYSVSREKKERFSLILESASTNQTSMYLCASSSYIGRGSNQPQHFGDGTRLSIL.

The V and J genes are TRBV12-5 and TRBJ2-2; TRBD2 matches at 11 bases. This CDR3 is 19 amino acids long. Trimming at V came to 0 bases and at J to 1 base, leaving 7 bases not matched to a gene. Germline V gene sequence: CDR1 LGHNT, CDR2 FRNRAP. The DNA of the CDR3 is TGTGCTAGTGGTTTGGTACCGTTACTAGCGGGGGAGAACACCGGGGAGCTGTTTTTT. Translated, it gives CASGLVPLLAGENTGELFF. The variable domain in full, with the rest retrieved from reference TRBV12-5 and TRBJ2-2, is DARVTQTPRHKVTEMGQEVTMRCQPILGHNTVFWYRQTMMQGLELLAYFRNRAPLDDSGMPKDRFSAEMPDATLATLKIQPSEPRDSAVYFCASGLVPLLAGENTGELFFGEGSRLTVL.

The genes are TRBV5-1 and TRBJ1-5, with D unresolved. This CDR3 region has 15 residues. The germline V and J ends were trimmed by 0 bases and 0 bases, with 7 bases remaining between them. The V gene's germline CDR1 is SGHRS and CDR2 YFSETQ. The CDR3 spells CASSLGLVSNQPQHF. In DNA form, the CDR3 reads TGCGCCAGCAGCTTGGGACTGGTTAGCAATCAGCCCCAGCATTTT.

The V gene is TRBV28, the J gene TRBJ2-7, with 7 bases matching TRBD2. Germline V gene sequence: CDR1 MDHEN, CDR2 SYDVKM. CDR3 length: 16 residues. V shed 4 bases, J shed 0 bases, and the junction held 9 bases outside the gene matches. DNA of the CDR3: TGTGCCAGCAGTTCGCATCCTAGCGGAGGCTCCTACGAGCAGTACTTC. Residues: CASSSHPSGGSYEQYF. Based on the CDR3 plus reference TRBV28 and TRBJ2-7, the full variable domain is DVKVTQSSRYLVKRTGEKVFLECVQDMDHENMFWYRQDPGLGLRLIYFSYDVKMKEKGDIPEGYSVSREKKERFSLILESASTNQTSMYLCASSSHPSGGSYEQYFGPGTRLTVT.

The chain has TRBV30 and TRBJ1-2, with D tentatively TRBD1 (5 bases). This CDR3 comprises 13 residues. Germline assignment: CDR1 GTSNPN and CDR2 SVGIG (reference sequence). Trimming pared 7 bases from V and 1 base from J, leaving 13 bases between. CDR3 loop: CASPGGGNYGYTF. The CDR3 coding sequence is TGTGCCTCCCCGGGGGGGGGTAACTATGGCTACACCTTC.

The CDR3 nucleotides read TGTGCCAGCAGCGTAGCAGGGGTTGGAGATTCACCCCTCCACTTT. Protein product: CASSVAGVGDSPLHF. The chain couples TRBV9 to TRBJ1-6; a weak D match, TRBD1 (6 bases). This CDR3 is 15 amino acids long. The V end was cut by 0 bases, the J end by 8 bases, with 12 bases between. Germline CDR1 reads SGDLS; CDR2 reads YYNGEE.